This T cell receptor beta chain was sequenced in a study of a mutant IDH1 vaccine in newly diagnosed glioma. Whole-study context: Patients had received radiotherapy, temozolomide, or both previously, most receiving both. General study results and limits: Pseudoprogression seemingly bore no relation to changes in top peripheral T cell clonotypes.

Germline CDR1 is KGHSH and CDR2 is LQKENI. The CDR3 has 12 amino acids. J lost 11 bases, V lost 3 bases, and 5 bases had no gene match. This table comes from immunoSEQ multiplex PCR, and its TCRdb copy is limited to in-frame clones, with some not included. The sample has about 60,000 clones, roughly four fifths seen once. Note on this clone: Its antigen is as yet unknown.

Time point meaning: week 11, during vaccination. The vaccine gave 300 ug of a 20-mer mutant IDH1 peptide subcutaneously per dose. Tumors from donors were new WHO grade 3 or 4 IDH1-mutant astrocytomas with ATRX loss. This TCR was recovered from a man aged 25-40 years with glioma. Sequencing used PBMCs, obtained from a glioma patient whose treatment included an IDH1 peptide vaccine. The chain carries TRBV18 and TRBJ1-1; 8 bases are a match to TRBD1. The CDR3 loop is CASSPGQGIAFF. In DNA, the CDR3 is TGTGCCAGCTCACCCGGACAGGGAATCGCTTTCTTT.